These 26 T cell receptor beta chains came from one sample sequenced in a study of OX40 agonist ivuxolimab in advanced cancers. Sequencing used immunoSEQ multiplex PCR; TCRdb keeps in-frame clones, though not all of them. The sample holds tens of thousands of clones; roughly 86% are singletons and the top ten take 5%. The specimen was CD4+ or CD8+ T cells sorted from blood, collected in a trial of the OX40 agonist ivuxolimab. The receptors stem from an adult with an advanced solid tumor such as melanoma, head and neck, liver or kidney cancer.

This clone has at least ten counts. This chain connects TRBV6-6 to TRBJ2-1; 12 positions agree with TRBD2. CDR1 and CDR2 (germline): MNHNY, SVGAGI (reference sequence). J lost 9 bases, V lost 6 bases, and 9 bases had no gene match. This CDR3 is built from 15 residues. The CDR3 reads CASRTGTSGLGEQFF. The CDR3 region has the DNA TGTGCCAGCAGAACCGGGACTAGCGGGTTGGGTGAGCAGTTCTTC.

The chain couples TRBV25-1 to TRBJ1-2; tentative D call: TRBD1 (6 bases). With 6 bases removed from V and 8 bases from J, the gap between germline ends came to 16 bases. Germline V gene sequence: CDR1 MGHDK, CDR2 SYGVNS. The CDR3 is made up of 13 amino acids. The CDR3 DNA sequence: TGTGCCAGCAGCGACCAAAACAGGGACGGCTACACCTTC. This sequence encodes CASSDQNRDGYTF.

This clone showed up just a few times. The chain uses TRBV5-4 and TRBJ2-4, with TRBD1 matching 10 bases. V lost 4 bases and J lost 3; bases outside the gene matches: 10. CDR1 and CDR2 from the germline V gene are SGHNT and YYREEE (reference sequence). This CDR3 has 17 amino acids. The CDR3 region is CASSPPRQGAGKNIQYF. In DNA, the CDR3 is TGTGCCAGCAGCCCGCCCCGACAGGGGGCTGGCAAAAACATTCAGTACTTC.

This chain uses TRBV27 with TRBJ2-5, with 8 bases lining up with TRBD2. CDR1 and CDR2 from the germline V gene are MNHEY and SMNVEV (reference sequence). V was clipped by 5 bases and J by 4 bases; unmatched bases: 15. The CDR3 runs 17 residues. CDR3 DNA: TGTGCCAGCAGTCCCCCCACCGGACGGGCGGGGGGAGAGACCCAGTACTTC. As protein: CASSPPTGRAGGETQYF.

This chain connects TRBV20-1 to TRBJ1-4; tentative D call: TRBD1 (6 bases). CDR3 length equals 11 residues. Germline CDR1 DFQATT, CDR2 SNEGSKA (reference sequence). CDR3 DNA sequence: TGCAGCTACAGGGAGGGTGAAAAACTGTTTTTT. This translates into CSYREGEKLFF.

The V and J genes are TRBV28 and TRBJ1-1, with 7 bases identical to TRBD1. This CDR3 is built from 14 residues. The V gene end was trimmed by 8 bases and the J gene end by 0 bases; junction bases not matched to a gene: 6. CDR1 is MDHEN and CDR2 is SYDVKM in the germline V gene. The CDR3 bases are TGTGCCAGCGGAATTACAGGGGTGAACACTGAAGCTTTCTTT. Its protein product is CASGITGVNTEAFF.

The chain joins TRBV28 to TRBJ1-1, with D possibly TRBD1 on 6 matching bases. Germline CDR1 is MDHEN and CDR2 is SYDVKM. The V and J ends lost 6 bases and 5 bases respectively, with 16 bases between them. This CDR3 has 14 residues. CDR3 DNA sequence: TGTGCCAGCAGCCAGGGGACTAAAGAGACTGAAGCTTTCTTT. It encodes CASSQGTKETEAFF.

The chain joins TRBV9 to TRBJ2-3; TRBD2 matches at 8 bases. Germline V gives CDR1 SGDLS, CDR2 YYNGEE. The CDR3 is made up of 15 amino acids. Unmatched junction bases numbered 7, after V lost 2 bases and J lost 5 bases. CDR3 sequence reads: CASSVLGSGGDTQYF. For the CDR3, the DNA is TGTGCCAGCAGCGTTTTGGGGAGCGGGGGAGATACGCAGTATTTT.

This chain links TRBV27 with TRBJ2-5, with D perhaps TRBD1 or TRBD2 (5 bases each). CDR1 and CDR2 from the germline V gene are MNHEY and SMNVEV (reference sequence). Deletions cut 5 bases from V and 11 bases from J, with 24 bases between. The CDR3 loop spans 15 amino acids. CDR3 DNA: TGTGCCAGCAGTCGGTTTGGGCAGGGTAAGAGGGAGCAGTACTTC. The encoded protein is CASSRFGQGKREQYF.

The chain employs TRBV29-1 and TRBJ1-1; D remains ambiguous. Trimming pared 4 bases from V and 5 bases from J, leaving 8 bases between. The CDR3 runs to 11 residues. The germline CDR1 and CDR2 sequences are SQVTM and ANQGSEA. The CDR3 spells CSVARETEAFF. The CDR3 DNA reads as TGCAGCGTTGCGCGGGAGACTGAAGCTTTCTTT. Full variable domain (missing parts from reference TRBV29-1 and TRBJ1-1): SAVISQKPSRDICQRGTSLTIQCQVDSQVTMMFWYRQQPGQSLTLIATANQGSEATYESGFVIDKFPISRPNLTFSTLTVSNMSPEDSSIYLCSVARETEAFFGQGTRLTVV.

The chain combines TRBV6-5 with TRBJ1-3; 10 bases map to TRBD1. After removal of 2 bases from V and 6 bases from J, the junction contained 7 bases not matched to a gene. The CDR3 covers 16 residues. Germline assignment: CDR1 MNHEY and CDR2 SVGAGI. The CDR3 nucleotides are TGTGCCAGCAGTTACCACCCCGGGACAGGGGAAAACACCATATATTTT. Protein product: CASSYHPGTGENTIYF.

This rearrangement joins TRBV6-6 to TRBJ2-7; D may be TRBD1 (6 bases). This CDR3 is built from 14 residues. Germline assignment: CDR1 MNHNY and CDR2 SVGAGI (reference sequence). The V gene lost 0 bases and the J gene lost 2 bases, with 8 bases spanning the gap. This CDR3 reads CASSYSGQTYEQYF. The CDR3 nucleotides are TGTGCCAGCAGTTACTCCGGACAGACCTACGAGCAGTACTTC.

The chain combines TRBV5-4 with TRBJ1-2, with D possibly being TRBD1 (5 bases). Deletions cut 0 bases from V and 8 bases from J, with 17 bases between. This CDR3 region has 15 residues. CDR1 and CDR2 from the germline V gene are SGHNT and YYREEE (reference sequence). The CDR3 sequence: CASSLGGSLQGGYTF. For the CDR3, the DNA is TGTGCCAGCAGCTTGGGGGGGAGCCTTCAGGGCGGCTACACCTTC.

The chain employs TRBV2 and TRBJ2-1; D is unresolved. The CDR3 sequence is 11 residues long. The ends were cut back, 8 bases at V and 6 bases at J, with 8 bases in the middle. Germline-derived CDR1 and CDR2 are SNHLY and FYNNEI. The chain's CDR3 is CASAPFNEQFF. The CDR3 coding sequence is TGTGCCAGCGCCCCATTCAATGAGCAGTTCTTC.

The chain joins TRBV7-2 to TRBJ1-5, with 10 bases identical to TRBD1. The CDR3 consists of 16 residues. Germline CDR1 is SGHTA and CDR2 is FQGNSA. V shed 4 bases and J 7 bases; nucleotides not matched to a gene: 10. CDR3 region: CASSSGQGLFGQPQHF. In nucleotides, the CDR3 is TGTGCCAGCAGCTCGGGACAGGGGTTGTTTGGGCAGCCCCAGCATTTT.

This clone was picked up one time. The genes are TRBV7-3 and TRBJ2-3; 11 bases align to TRBD2. V shed 5 bases, J shed 6 bases, and the junction held 16 bases outside the gene matches. The CDR3 totals 18 residues. Looked up from germline, CDR1 is SGHTA and CDR2 is FQGTGA. CDR3 sequence reads: CASSPRAVAGGFVDTQYF. CDR3 DNA sequence: TGTGCCAGCAGCCCCCGGGCGGTAGCGGGGGGGTTCGTGGATACGCAGTATTTT.

The chain couples TRBV7-2 to TRBJ2-7, with 8 bases matching TRBD1. The CDR3 runs to 15 residues. Germline values: CDR1 SGHTA, CDR2 FQGNSA. Trimming removed 4 bases from V and 0 bases from J; junction bases left unmatched: 5. The CDR3 sequence is CASSSPGQDSYEQYF. In DNA, the CDR3 is TGTGCCAGCAGCTCCCCGGGACAGGACTCCTACGAGCAGTACTTC.

The V and J genes are TRBV2 and TRBJ1-5; D is unclear. This CDR3 has 12 amino acids. The germline gives CDR1 SNHLY, CDR2 FYNNEI. The V and J ends lost 2 bases and 6 bases respectively, with 5 bases between them. The CDR3 nucleotides are TGTGCCAGCAGTGAAAATAGTCAGCCCCAGCATTTT. It translates to CASSENSQPQHF.

The count of this clone is one. The CDR3 DNA reads TGTGCCAGCTCACCGGGGGCAGGGAGATTGGGGACTGAAGCTTTCTTT. Translating gives CASSPGAGRLGTEAFF. The chain has TRBV18 and TRBJ1-1; D is perhaps TRBD1 (6 bases). The CDR3 runs 16 residues. V was pared by 3 bases and J by 5 bases, with 19 bases between. CDR1 KGHSH and CDR2 LQKENI come from the germline V gene.

CDR3 in DNA: TGTGCCAGCAGTTCCCAGTATAATCAGCCCCAGCATTTT. Its protein product is CASSSQYNQPQHF. The chain recombines TRBV6-1 with TRBJ1-5; D remains unclear. Germline V gene lookup returns CDR1 MNHNS and CDR2 SASEGT. The CDR3 consists of 13 residues. Trimming removed 5 bases at V and 4 bases at J, with 9 bases between.

The chain couples TRBV6-5 to TRBJ2-3, with D possibly called TRBD1 or TRBD2 (5 bases each). The V end lost 0 bases, the J end lost 4 bases, and 8 bases lay between the germline ends. Germline-derived CDR1 and CDR2 are MNHEY and SVGAGI. The CDR3 length is 14 residues. CDR3 region: CASSYSRGSDTQYF. CDR3 coding DNA: TGTGCCAGCAGTTACTCTCGGGGCTCAGATACGCAGTATTTT.

This clone has only a few counts. J is TRBJ1-6 and V is TRBV25-1; D is unclear. V dropped 6 bases and J dropped 6 bases, with 18 bases sitting between them. Looked up from germline, CDR1 is MGHDK and CDR2 is SYGVNS. CDR3 length: 16 residues. The CDR3 nucleotides read TGTGCCAGCAGCCCCAAACTTGGTAGCTCTAATTCACCCCTCCACTTT. Protein product: CASSPKLGSSNSPLHF.

This clone was counted once. The chain has TRBV11-3 and TRBJ1-2, with D maybe TRBD1 (5 bases). CDR3 length: 17 amino acids. Germline V gene sequence: CDR1 SGHNT, CDR2 YENEEA. Between the trimmed V and J ends, which lost 5 bases and 5 bases, there was a span of 24 bases. The CDR3 sequence is CASSPTPGLPNLYGYTF. Written as DNA, the CDR3 is TGTGCCAGCAGCCCGACCCCGGGACTGCCGAATCTTTATGGCTACACCTTC.

V usage is TRBV19 and J usage is TRBJ1-5, with 7 bases identical to TRBD1. Germline V gene sequence: CDR1 LNHDA, CDR2 SQIVND (reference sequence). The CDR3 extends over 16 amino acids. V shed 4 bases and J 0 bases; nucleotides not matched to a gene: 6. The CDR3 region is CASSSRQGYSNQPQHF. As DNA, the CDR3 is TGTGCCAGTAGTAGTCGACAGGGATATAGCAATCAGCCCCAGCATTTT.

Comments on this clone: Mismatch with germline at one junction end may stem from a read error. The chain has TRBV2 and TRBJ2-5; 7 bases fit TRBD2. CDR3 length: 11 residues. Germline CDR1 SNHLY, CDR2 FYNNEI. The CDR3 is CTSGILETQYF. As DNA, the CDR3 is TGCACCAGCGGGATCCTGGAGACCCAGTACTTC.

The chain is built from TRBV4-3 and TRBJ2-1; the D gene is possibly TRBD2 (6 bases). Germline lookup yields CDR1 LGHNA and CDR2 YSLEER. CDR3 length equals 13 residues. V lost 0 bases and J lost 11, with 11 bases in between. The CDR3 region is CASSQDRGDKQFF. The CDR3 DNA is TGCGCCAGCAGCCAAGATCGCGGGGATAAGCAGTTCTTC.